These 8 T cell receptor beta chains came from one sample sequenced in a study of shared clonotypes between healthy human individuals. Sequencing was performed with immunoSEQ multiplex PCR; in TCRdb, only in-frame clones are kept and a portion is missing. This table has about 2.3 million clones, approximately 93% appearing once. Material: naive CD4+ T cells from PBMCs. Subset of the sample: CD45RA+ positively selected. The receptors derive from a man between 18 and 29 years old in good health. Some clones in this sample may be carry-over from other donors' samples.

The chain carries TRBV5-4 and TRBJ2-1; D perhaps matches TRBD1 (5 bases). The CDR3 sequence is 15 residues long. V lost 4 bases, J lost 0 bases, and 11 bases lay in between. Germline loops: CDR1 SGHNT, CDR2 YYREEE (reference sequence). CDR3 DNA sequence: TGTGCCAGCAGCGCTGTTCAGGGCTCCTACAATGAGCAGTTCTTC. It is translated as CASSAVQGSYNEQFF.

The rearrangement uses TRBV30 and TRBJ1-4; D is possibly TRBD1 (6 bases). CDR1 and CDR2 (germline): GTSNPN, SVGIG (reference sequence). CDR3 length: 14 residues. CDR3 protein: CAYGHGGAVEKLFF. The CDR3 nucleotides are TGTGCTTATGGACATGGGGGCGCGGTGGAAAAACTGTTTTTT.

The rearrangement joins TRBV9 to TRBJ1-2; D may be TRBD1 (6 bases). The CDR3 has 15 residues. V was cut by 4 bases and J by 5 bases, with 18 bases left in between. Germline CDR1 SGDLS, CDR2 YYNGEE. The CDR3 spells CASSPRTGTTYGYTF. As DNA, the CDR3 is TGTGCCAGCAGCCCCAGAACCGGGACAACTTATGGCTACACCTTC.

In regard to this clone: The sample has other DNA sequences that encode this CDR3 too. The V gene is TRBV5-1, the J gene TRBJ2-1, with 11 positions matching TRBD2. After removal of 3 bases from V and 8 bases from J, the junction contained 7 bases not matched to a gene. Per germline, CDR1 SGHRS and CDR2 YFSETQ. The CDR3 is 15 residues long. CDR3 nucleotide sequence: TGCGCCAGCAGCTCCGGGACTAGCGGTTCCGATGAGCAGTTCTTC. It codes for CASSSGTSGSDEQFF.

This sequence joins TRBV6-6 and TRBJ2-1; no clear D gene. CDR3 length equals 15 residues. Trimming took off 0 bases at V and 5 bases at J, with 11 bases between the two ends. Germline CDR1 is MNHNY and CDR2 is SVGAGI (reference sequence). Here the CDR3 DNA reads TGTGCCAGCAGTTACTCGCCGCCATACAACAATGAGCAGTTCTTC. Translation gives CASSYSPPYNNEQFF.

The gene calls are TRBV6-5 and TRBJ2-7; the match to TRBD2 covers 11 bases. Germline V CDR1 and CDR2: MNHEY, SVGAGI. This CDR3 has 14 residues. V gave up 5 bases and J gave up 3 bases; unmatched junction bases: 3. The CDR3: CASSKLAGVYEQYF. In DNA form, the CDR3 reads TGTGCCAGCAGTAAACTAGCGGGAGTCTACGAGCAGTACTTC.

The sample holds a few counts of this clone. The chain uses TRBV29-1 and TRBJ1-2; 7 bases line up with TRBD1. V gave up 7 bases and J gave up 6 bases; unmatched junction bases: 8. The CDR3 runs 12 residues. Germline lookup yields CDR1 SQVTM and CDR2 ANQGSEA. CDR3 in amino acids: CSAPQGLDGYTF. Written as DNA, the CDR3 is TGCAGCGCCCCACAGGGGTTGGATGGCTACACCTTC.

This chain joins TRBV5-4 and TRBJ2-4; tentatively, D is TRBD1 (6 bases). The CDR3 loop spans 18 amino acids. Germline V gives CDR1 SGHNT, CDR2 YYREEE (reference sequence). V gave up 4 bases and J gave up 0 bases, with 20 bases separating them. The CDR3 reads CASSPLGAGLLAKNIQYF. The CDR3 bases are TGTGCCAGCAGCCCCCTGGGGGCAGGCCTACTAGCCAAAAACATTCAGTACTTC.